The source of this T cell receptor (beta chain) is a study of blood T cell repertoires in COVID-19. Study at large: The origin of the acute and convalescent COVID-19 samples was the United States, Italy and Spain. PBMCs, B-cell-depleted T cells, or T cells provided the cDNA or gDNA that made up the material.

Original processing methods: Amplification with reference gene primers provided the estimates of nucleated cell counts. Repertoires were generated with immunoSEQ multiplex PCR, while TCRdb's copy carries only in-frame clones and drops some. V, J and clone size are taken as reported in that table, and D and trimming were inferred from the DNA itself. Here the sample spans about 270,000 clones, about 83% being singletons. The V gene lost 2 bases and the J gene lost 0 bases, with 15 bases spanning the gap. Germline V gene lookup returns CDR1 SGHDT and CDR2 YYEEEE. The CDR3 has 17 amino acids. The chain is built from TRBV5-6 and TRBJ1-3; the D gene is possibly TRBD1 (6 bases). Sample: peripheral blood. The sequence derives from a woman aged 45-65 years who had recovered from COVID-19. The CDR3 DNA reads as TGTGCCAGCAGCTTAAGCATTGGACAGAGCTCTGGAAACACCATATATTTT. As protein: CASSLSIGQSSGNTIYF.